This T cell receptor (beta chain) derives from a study of OX40 agonist ivuxolimab in advanced cancers. The study in broad terms: The costimulatory receptor OX40 (CD134) was targeted by ivuxolimab, a fully human IgG2 agonistic monoclonal antibody. Intravenous ivuxolimab was administered to patients every 2 weeks at six dose levels: 0.01, 0.1, 0.3, 1.5, 3 and 10 mg/kg. Of the approximately 50 dose-escalation patients, hepatocellular carcinoma was present in about 20, melanoma in roughly 15, renal cell carcinoma in 9 and head and neck cancer in 9. The dose-escalation cohort was roughly 83% male with a mean age of about 60 years, ranging from roughly 20 to 80. Patients were allowed to have had prior anti-PD-1, anti-PD-L1 or anti-CTLA-4 therapy, and 40% of the dose-escalation patients had previously received checkpoint inhibitors. Partial responses occurred in three dose-escalation patients: two with cutaneous melanoma and one with hepatocellular carcinoma. Peripheral TCRbeta sequencing aimed to test whether ivuxolimab altered TCR sequence diversity and caused clonal T-cell expansion. The paper reports the monotherapy dose-escalation portion (N of about 47 patients) of the phase I ivuxolimab trial. General study outcomes and caveats: Low levels of normalized T-cell clonal expansion were also seen in some patients who did not respond. The antigen specificity of the peripheral T cells that underwent clonal expansion was not determined. In partial responders in the 0.1-3.0 mg/kg groups, normalized peripheral clonal expansion was found to be among the lowest, especially among CD8+ T cells. On average, CD8+ T cells showed more expanded clones than CD4+ T cells after ivuxolimab. At doses of 0.1 to 3.0 mg/kg, clonal expansion of both CD4+ and CD8+ T cells in blood was seen between baseline and week 6.

The CDR3 numbers 11 residues from cysteine through phenylalanine. This entry keeps only the CDR3 DNA: 33 bases, framed from base 1. CDR1 is given as DFQATT and CDR2 as SNEGSKA, both from the germline V gene (reference sequence). The V and J ends are trimmed by 4 bases and 2 bases, leaving 5 bases between them. The trial excluded patients who had a history of autoimmune disease or were on systemic immunosuppression. Peripheral blood for TCR sequencing was collected from all dose cohorts at baseline, on cycle 4 day 1, and on cycle 7 day 1. Samples came from an open-label, multicenter, first-in-human phase I dose-escalation trial of ivuxolimab. The trial enrolled adults with locally advanced or metastatic head and neck squamous cell, hepatocellular, melanoma or renal cell carcinoma. CD4+ and CD8+ T cells were sorted separately from peripheral blood before TCR sequencing. To sequence the TCRbeta CDR3 region, genomic DNA was isolated from the sorted cells. The immunoSEQ Assay was used for sequencing of TCRbeta CDR3 regions. Imported from immuneACCESS, the table was reduced by TCRdb to in-frame sequences with V and J called. These copies leave out some clones; in studies compared against another copy, an unresolved V gene accounts for under half, and the cause of the remainder is not known. The sample table records some 60,000 clones; about 89% of these occur just once. The top ten constitute around 0.99% of the sample.

To note about this clone: Its antigen has not been determined. No base quality values were provided; no much bigger clone lies one nucleotide off.

The V gene is TRBV20-1 and the J gene is TRBJ2-5, with no reliable assignment of the D segment. The sequencing here drew on CD4+ or CD8+ T cells sorted from blood, taken in a trial of the OX40 agonist ivuxolimab. The sequence came from an adult with an advanced solid tumor such as melanoma, head and neck, liver or kidney cancer. DNA sequence: TGCAGTGCTAAAAGGCAAGAGACCCAGTACTTC. This gives the protein CSAKRQETQYF.